This T cell receptor beta chain derives from a study of CD4 T cells in relation to SARS-CoV-2 and coronaviruses. Study summary: The negative reference was HIV-1 Nef peptide pool or peptide-free culture.

About this clone itself: Its antigen is not known.

The CDR3 spans 13 residues. The V gene's germline CDR1 is ENHRY and CDR2 SYGVKD. V was pared by 7 bases and J by 1 base, with 11 bases between. Before the COVID-19 pandemic, during about 2010-2018, CD4+ T cells were taken from unexposed donors. CD4+ T cells were isolated from the cells after roughly 11 days of culture. Unexposed-donor CD4+ T cells were probed with SARS-CoV-2 S/N and four cold-coronavirus spikes, cells permitting. Cultures received half-medium IL-2 refreshes on days 3 and 7. The protocol was immunoSEQ multiplex PCR, while the TCRdb copy is restricted to in-frame clones and leaves out a portion. The sample lists about 21,000 clones, around 72% occurring once.

The sequence came from a human donor in good health. The sequencing input was CD4+ T cells from PBMCs, cultured in vitro. The J gene is TRBJ2-7, the V gene TRBV10-3; D is perhaps TRBD2 (5 bases). The CDR3 DNA follows: TGTGCCATCAACTTGGAGGCGTCCTACGAGCAGTACTTC. Protein product: CAINLEASYEQYF.